This note documents a single T cell receptor (beta chain) sequence. This record belongs to a study of shared clonotypes between healthy human individuals. CDR1 LNHDA and CDR2 SQIVND come from the germline V gene (reference sequence). The V end was cut by 8 bases, the J end by 0 bases, with 22 bases between. The CDR3 extends over 17 amino acids. Using immunoSEQ multiplex PCR, the repertoire was profiled, and TCRdb retains in-frame clones only, with some absent. This sample carries approximately 2.5 million clones, around nine tenths of them seen once, and the ten largest clones take around 0.14%. V usage is TRBV19 and J usage is TRBJ1-2, with D possibly matching TRBD1 (5 bases). The sequence was collected from a man between 18 and 29 years old in good health. Sequenced: naive CD4+ T cells sorted from blood. Subset indicated: CD45RA+ positively selected. The DNA for the CDR3 is TGTGCCAGTCAAAGTAGTGGTAGGGACCGCACTAACTATGGCTACACCTTC. Translating gives CASQSSGRDRTNYGYTF.